This T cell receptor beta chain was sequenced during a study of beta chain features in type 1 diabetes. As for the study in general: Patients shared similar age, gender and cell yields with healthy donors.

cDNA synthesis used the whole RNA isolate, giving expressed TCRB sequences. The data were produced by immunoSEQ multiplex PCR, yet TCRdb's version contains in-frame clones alone and is incomplete. The sample has 200,000 to 250,000 clones, 9.6% seen once. Findings and caveats of the study: TCRB rearrangement may or may not be influenced by HLA type; here this remained unresolved.

Points on this clone: The target antigen is unknown.

Unmatched junction bases numbered 6, after V lost 0 bases and J lost 4 bases. The CDR3 has 16 residues. Germline V gene lookup returns CDR1 SGHRS and CDR2 YFSETQ. The gene calls are TRBV5-1 and TRBJ2-3; TRBD2 matches 9 bases. The sequence was collected from a woman aged 18-29 years in good health. The sample consisted of naive CD4+ T cells from blood. CDR3 sequence: CASSLAGGGVPDTQYF. The CDR3 region has the DNA TGCGCCAGCAGCTTGGCCGGCGGGGGGGTACCAGATACGCAGTATTTT.